This TCR beta chain is from a study of shared clonotypes between healthy human individuals. Positively selected for CCR7, the CD45RO-negative cells used as naive CD8 cells excluded terminally differentiated effector memory CD45RA+ cells. The V and J ends lost 0 bases and 0 bases respectively, with 9 bases between them. The CDR3 consists of 15 residues. Germline V CDR1 and CDR2: SGDLS, YYNGEE. Clones were sequenced by immunoSEQ multiplex PCR, and TCRdb holds only the in-frame ones, with some missing. The repertoire holds around 610,000 clones, around 96% seen once, with roughly 0.1% in the top ten. This sequence joins TRBV9 and TRBJ1-1; D call uncertain. This TCR was sampled from a woman aged 25 to 39 in good health. Sequenced material: naive CD8+ T cells sorted from blood. The CDR3 loop is CASSVVEGLNTEAFF. CDR3 nucleotides: TGTGCCAGCAGCGTAGTCGAGGGCTTGAACACTGAAGCTTTCTTT.